This passage covers 22 T cell receptor beta chains from one sample sequenced in a study of blood T cell repertoires in COVID-19 (dated by TCRdb to 2019 to 2021). Library creation used the immunoSEQ multiplex PCR assay. TCRdb took over this immuneACCESS table, retaining in-frame rearrangements with V and J assigned. Such tables are incomplete; in checked studies, under half of the missing clones stem from an unresolved V gene, and the remainder is unexplained. This sample is represented by 200,000 to 250,000 clones; roughly 84% of them were singletons. Jointly, the top ten make up 3.6% of the sample. Input material: peripheral blood. The receptors come from a woman at least 80 years old with acute or convalescent COVID-19.

This clone occurred a few times. The rearrangement joins TRBV19 to TRBJ2-2, with 9 bases lining up with TRBD1. Trimming cost V 5 bases and J 6 bases; bases outside gene matches: 7. From germline, CDR1 is LNHDA and CDR2 SQIVND (reference sequence). The CDR3 has 15 amino acids. CDR3 loop: CASSPRTGVPGELFF. In nucleotides, the CDR3 is TGTGCCAGTAGTCCCCGGACAGGGGTTCCCGGGGAGCTGTTTTTT.

The chain employs TRBV5-1 and TRBJ1-1; 9 positions agree with TRBD1. V gave up 6 bases and J gave up 4 bases; unmatched junction bases: 16. The CDR3 runs to 17 residues. Germline V lookup: CDR1 SGHRS, CDR2 YFSETQ. As DNA, the CDR3 is TGCGCCAGCAAGCCTACAGGGGGCAATTTGGAGGGCACTGAAGCTTTCTTT. Protein: CASKPTGGNLEGTEAFF.

Comment on this clone: The germline gene is not matched at one end of the junction; a read error may be the cause. The chain joins TRBV3-1 (or the pseudogene TRBV3-2) to TRBJ1-1, with a possible D match to TRBD1 (6 bases). Germline CDR1 reads LGHDT; CDR2 reads YNNKEL (reference sequence). The CDR3 length is 15 residues. CDR3 nucleotide sequence: TGTGCCAGCACCCAATTCAGGGGATTGGACACTGAAGCTTTCTTT. Amino acid sequence: CASTQFRGLDTEAFF.

This clone occurred once. The gene calls are TRBV9 and TRBJ1-2, with D perhaps TRBD1 (5 bases). This CDR3 region has 14 residues. V was clipped by 4 bases and J by 7 bases, with 17 bases between them. Looked up from germline, CDR1 is SGDLS and CDR2 is YYNGEE. CDR3 protein: CASSPTQGFFGYTF. The CDR3 DNA is TGTGCCAGCAGCCCGACCCAGGGTTTTTTTGGCTACACCTTC.

V and J are TRBV3-1 (or the pseudogene TRBV3-2) and TRBJ1-1; the D gene is possibly TRBD1 (5 bases). The germline CDR1 and CDR2 sequences are LGHDT and YNNKEL (reference sequence). Trimming took off 1 base at V and 10 bases at J, with 10 bases between the two ends. This CDR3 has 12 residues. DNA of the CDR3: TGTGCCAGCAGCCAAGTCAGGGCGTCAGCTTTCTTT. It specifies CASSQVRASAFF.

The chain carries TRBV18 and TRBJ2-7; perhaps TRBD1 as D (5 bases). CDR1 KGHSH and CDR2 LQKENI come from the germline V gene. V was pared by 1 base and J by 5 bases, with 9 bases between. The CDR3 totals 13 residues. CDR3 sequence (DNA): TGTGCCAGCTCACCACTGACAGATAACGAGCAGTACTTC. It codes for CASSPLTDNEQYF.

This sequence joins TRBV21-1 and TRBJ2-6; the D call TRBD2 from the table was never checked on the DNA. TRBV21-1 is tagged as a pseudogene. The CDR3 is 19 amino acids. CDR3 sequence: CASSKAKLKESSGANVLTF. DNA of the CDR3: TGTGCCAGCAGCAAAGCGAAGTTGAAGGAGAGCTCTGGGGCCAACGTCCTGACTTTC.

The chain combines TRBV29-1 with TRBJ2-1, with 8 bases aligning to TRBD1. The trim removed 3 bases at V and 7 bases at J, leaving 8 bases unmatched. The CDR3 is made up of 14 amino acids. Germline V lookup: CDR1 SQVTM, CDR2 ANQGSEA. DNA of the CDR3: TGCAGCGTTGAGACGCGGACAGGGAGTAATGAGCAGTTCTTC. Translated: CSVETRTGSNEQFF.

The rearrangement joins TRBV11-2 to TRBJ2-1; 8 positions match TRBD1. This CDR3 spans 14 amino acids. The J segment lost 10 bases and the V segment lost 3 bases, leaving 8 bases of the junction unmatched. Germline values: CDR1 SGHAT, CDR2 FQNNGV. The CDR3 reads CASSFFQGAREQFF. The CDR3 bases are TGTGCCAGCAGCTTCTTCCAGGGGGCGCGGGAGCAGTTCTTC.

V and J are TRBV10-3 and TRBJ2-7; no definite D call. CDR3 length equals 14 residues. CDR1 and CDR2 (germline): ENHRY, SYGVKD. The V gene lost 5 bases and the J gene lost 0 bases, with 11 bases spanning the gap. The CDR3, as DNA: TGTGCCATCAGTACTCGACTTAGCTCCTACGAGCAGTACTTC. The encoded protein is CAISTRLSSYEQYF.

The chain uses TRBV4-1 and TRBJ1-1; TRBD1 aligns across 7 bases. This CDR3 is 16 amino acids long. Germline V CDR1 and CDR2: MGHRA, YSYEKL. J gave up 1 base and V 0 bases, and 5 bases lay outside the gene matches. The CDR3 is CASSQEGGTANTEAFF. CDR3 nucleotides: TGCGCCAGCAGCCAAGAAGGGGGCACAGCGAACACTGAAGCTTTCTTT.

The chain uses TRBV7-9 and TRBJ1-1; 7 bases are a match to TRBD1. The length of the CDR3 is 15 residues. Germline loops: CDR1 SEHNR, CDR2 FQNEAQ (reference sequence). Trimming removed 3 bases from V and 1 base from J; junction bases left unmatched: 5. The CDR3 sequence is CASSFQTGSNTEAFF. The CDR3 DNA reads as TGTGCCAGCAGCTTTCAGACAGGGTCGAACACTGAAGCTTTCTTT.

The rearrangement links TRBV9 to TRBJ1-6, with 9 bases that match TRBD1. CDR3 length: 14 amino acids. The J segment lost 5 bases and the V segment lost 4 bases, leaving 1 base of the junction unmatched. Per the germline V gene, CDR1 is SGDLS and CDR2 is YYNGEE. CDR3 in amino acids: CASSWTGDNSPLHF. CDR3 coding DNA: TGTGCCAGCAGCTGGACAGGGGATAATTCACCCCTCCACTTT.

This sequence joins TRBV5-1 and TRBJ1-4; 7 bases map to TRBD1. The CDR3 is made up of 14 amino acids. The V gene's germline CDR1 is SGHRS and CDR2 YFSETQ. J lost 8 bases, V lost 4 bases, and 8 bases had no gene match. In DNA form, the CDR3 reads TGCGCCAGCAGCCAAGAGACAGGGCGCGAAAAACTGTTTTTT. Protein: CASSQETGREKLFF.

V and J are TRBV18 and TRBJ2-1, with a tentative D call TRBD2 (6 bases). This CDR3 region has 15 residues. V shed 0 bases and J shed 10 bases, with 16 bases lying between them. Germline CDR1 KGHSH, CDR2 LQKENI. DNA of the CDR3: TGTGCCAGCTCACCACCGATAATAAGCCGGGGGGAGCAGTTCTTC. It encodes CASSPPIISRGEQFF.

The V call is TRBV2, the J call TRBJ1-5; D unresolved. Germline assignment: CDR1 SNHLY and CDR2 FYNNEI. This CDR3 comprises 15 residues. Trimming removed 0 bases from V and 1 base from J, with 7 bases in between. For the CDR3, the DNA is TGTGCCAGCAGTGAAGCAGAGGTGAGCAATCAGCCCCAGCATTTT. This encodes CASSEAEVSNQPQHF. Filled out from reference TRBV2 and TRBJ1-5, the complete variable domain reads EPEVTQTPSHQVTQMGQEVILRCVPISNHLYFYWYRQILGQKVEFLVSFYNNEISEKSEIFDDQFSVERPDGSNFTLKIRSTKLEDSAMYFCASSEAEVSNQPQHFGDGTRLSIL.

This clone was counted between two and nine times. The chain combines TRBV2 with TRBJ2-2; D is ambiguous. V lost 6 bases to trimming and J lost 3 bases, with 5 bases between them. The CDR3 sequence is 12 residues long. The germline V gene has CDR1 SNHLY and CDR2 FYNNEI. DNA of the CDR3: TGTGCCAGCAGAACACACACCGGGGAGCTGTTTTTT. Translation gives CASRTHTGELFF.

V usage is TRBV27 and J usage is TRBJ2-1; the match to TRBD2 covers 8 bases. The germline CDR1 and CDR2 sequences are MNHEY and SMNVEV (reference sequence). V shed 11 bases, J shed 4 bases, and the junction held 10 bases outside the gene matches. This CDR3 has 14 residues. In nucleotides, the CDR3 is TGTGCCGCCGGGAGGACTAGCCTGTACAATGAGCAGTTCTTC. Encoded protein: CAAGRTSLYNEQFF.

V is TRBV28 and J is TRBJ1-5; 8 bases agree with TRBD1. Germline loops: CDR1 MDHEN, CDR2 SYDVKM. J lost 4 bases, V lost 5 bases, and 1 base had no gene match. The CDR3 covers 13 residues. The CDR3 nucleotides read TGTGCCAGCAGTACAGGGGGAAATCAGCCCCAGCATTTT. The encoded protein is CASSTGGNQPQHF.

In this sample, this clone turned up a few times. The chain employs TRBV18 and TRBJ1-1; 7 nucleotides agree with TRBD1. Trimming removed 1 base from V and 3 bases from J; junction bases left unmatched: 11. Germline V gene data show CDR1 as KGHSH and CDR2 as LQKENI. The CDR3 has 17 amino acids. The CDR3: CASSPLSATGRDTEAFF. The DNA of the CDR3 is TGTGCCAGCTCACCACTAAGCGCGACAGGGCGTGACACTGAAGCTTTCTTT.

This chain links TRBV7-8 with TRBJ1-1; 8 nucleotides agree with TRBD1. Per the germline V gene, CDR1 is SGHVS and CDR2 is FQNEAQ. V gave up 3 bases and J gave up 4 bases; unmatched junction bases: 7. The CDR3 has 15 amino acids. In nucleotides, the CDR3 is TGTGCCAGCAGCTTCCGGACAGGGATCTCCACTGAAGCTTTCTTT. It is translated as CASSFRTGISTEAFF.

This rearrangement joins TRBV5-4 to TRBJ1-2; 10 bases line up with TRBD1. The germline V gene has CDR1 SGHNT and CDR2 YYREEE (reference sequence). The CDR3 runs to 15 residues. Unmatched junction bases numbered 3, after V lost 0 bases and J lost 4 bases. The CDR3 region is CASSLVDRGPYGYTF. The CDR3 DNA follows: TGTGCCAGCAGCTTGGTTGACAGGGGGCCCTATGGCTACACCTTC.